This is a list of T cell receptor beta chains from one sample in a study of post-analysis software for immune sequencing data. TCRdb passed the PCR reads through MiXCR, listing each CDR3 protein once. The data hold 650,000 to 850,000 distinct CDR3 sequences, with roughly 50% observed a single time. Input material: blood. The source of these receptors is a girl aged 5-17 years with multiple sclerosis. The CDR3 runs from the conserved cysteine through the conserved F or W. Fields, in order: J gene, V gene, D gene, clone size, CDR3 DNA, CDR3 protein. A D gene is named only where the DNA matches it firmly. The size field is filled for only some rows; it gives once, few, many or a size class.

j_call: TRBJ1-5
v_call: TRBV15
d_call: .
clone_size: .
cdr3_nt: TGTGCCACCAGCAGAGACTCAACTTTTCAGCCCCAGCATTTT
cdr3_aa: CATSRDSTFQPQHF

j_call: TRBJ2-1
v_call: TRBV29-1
d_call: .
clone_size: few
cdr3_nt: TGCAGCAGTCGGCGGGACAGCTACAATGAGCAGTTCTTC
cdr3_aa: CSSRRDSYNEQFF

j_call: TRBJ2-5
v_call: TRBV20-1
d_call: TRBD2
clone_size: .
cdr3_nt: TGCAGTGCTAGAGGAGTATCGGGAGGGCCCGGTCGGCAGTACTTC
cdr3_aa: CSARGVSGGPGRQYF

j_call: TRBJ2-1
v_call: TRBV3-1
d_call: .
clone_size: .
cdr3_nt: TGTGCCAGCAGCCAAGATTCAGCGGGTTATTACAATGAGCAGTTCTTC
cdr3_aa: CASSQDSAGYYNEQFF

j_call: TRBJ2-7
v_call: TRBV10-3
d_call: .
clone_size: .
cdr3_nt: TGTGCCATCAGGAGGGGGGGCGGGAGCTCCTACAATGAGCAGTACTTC
cdr3_aa: CAIRRGGGSSYNEQYF

j_call: TRBJ2-4
v_call: TRBV21-1
d_call: .
clone_size: few
cdr3_nt: TGTGCCAGCAGCAAAAGTTCCGCGGGGACAGGGGGCCCTTCAACCAAAAACATTCAGTACTTC
cdr3_aa: CASSKSSAGTGGPSTKNIQYF

j_call: TRBJ2-1
v_call: TRBV12-3/TRBV12-4
d_call: .
clone_size: .
cdr3_nt: TGTGCCAGCAGGCCACGGGACGGGTACAATGAGCAGTTCTTC
cdr3_aa: CASRPRDGYNEQFF

j_call: TRBJ1-2
v_call: TRBV7-9
d_call: TRBD1
clone_size: few
cdr3_nt: TGTGCCAGCAGCCCAGGGGGGGACAACCGCTATGGCTACACCTTC
cdr3_aa: CASSPGGDNRYGYTF

j_call: TRBJ2-7
v_call: TRBV4-1
d_call: .
clone_size: .
cdr3_nt: TGCGCCAGCAGCCAAGATAGTGGCAGAACCAATTACTACGAGCAGTACTTC
cdr3_aa: CASSQDSGRTNYYEQYF

j_call: TRBJ2-2
v_call: TRBV20-1
d_call: .
clone_size: .
cdr3_nt: TGCAGTGCCCCTGAACAGAACACCGGGGAGCTGTTTTTT
cdr3_aa: CSAPEQNTGELFF

j_call: TRBJ2-5
v_call: TRBV12-3/TRBV12-4
d_call: .
clone_size: few
cdr3_nt: TGTGCCAGCAGTTTCGGTAGTGCAGGGCCCCAAGAGACCCAGTACTTC
cdr3_aa: CASSFGSAGPQETQYF

j_call: TRBJ2-7
v_call: TRBV6-2/TRBV6-3
d_call: TRBD2
clone_size: once
cdr3_nt: TGTGCCAGCAGGCCCATATCTAGCGGGAGTTCTTTCGAGCAGTACTTC
cdr3_aa: CASRPISSGSSFEQYF

j_call: TRBJ1-2
v_call: TRBV14
d_call: .
clone_size: once
cdr3_nt: TGTGCCAGCAGCCAAGTGGCAAACTATGGCTACACCTTC
cdr3_aa: CASSQVANYGYTF

j_call: TRBJ2-5
v_call: TRBV6-6
d_call: TRBD1
clone_size: .
cdr3_nt: TGTGCCAGCAGGACAGGGCAAGAGACCCAGTACTTC
cdr3_aa: CASRTGQETQYF

j_call: TRBJ2-3
v_call: TRBV7-9
d_call: TRBD1
clone_size: few
cdr3_nt: TGTGCCAGCAGCCAAGGACAGGCGAGCACAGATACGCAGTATTTT
cdr3_aa: CASSQGQASTDTQYF

j_call: TRBJ2-5
v_call: TRBV7-6
d_call: .
clone_size: .
cdr3_nt: TGTGCCAGCAGCTTAGCGCTTGGGGGGCCCTCCCAAGAGACCCAGTACTTC
cdr3_aa: CASSLALGGPSQETQYF

j_call: TRBJ1-2
v_call: TRBV5-1
d_call: TRBD1
clone_size: .
cdr3_nt: TGCGCCAGCAGCTTACAGGGGGAAGCTAACTATGGCTACACCTTC
cdr3_aa: CASSLQGEANYGYTF

j_call: TRBJ2-7
v_call: TRBV9
d_call: .
clone_size: few
cdr3_nt: TGTGCCAGCAGCGTAGGAGAAGGGGGGGGACTCGAGCAGTACTTC
cdr3_aa: CASSVGEGGGLEQYF

j_call: TRBJ1-2
v_call: TRBV28
d_call: .
clone_size: few
cdr3_nt: TGTGCCAGCAGTGTTGGGGGGCCCTATGGCTACACCTTC
cdr3_aa: CASSVGGPYGYTF

j_call: TRBJ1-2
v_call: TRBV29-1
d_call: .
clone_size: few
cdr3_nt: TGCAGCGTTGAGGGGGGCCCTGCCTATGGCTACACCTTC
cdr3_aa: CSVEGGPAYGYTF

j_call: TRBJ2-5
v_call: TRBV5-1
d_call: .
clone_size: .
cdr3_nt: TGCGCCAGCAGCGCCACAGGGTTCCCCCAAGAGACCCAGTACTTC
cdr3_aa: CASSATGFPQETQYF

j_call: TRBJ2-2
v_call: TRBV5-5
d_call: .
clone_size: .
cdr3_nt: TGTGCCAGCAGCTTGCCAGGGGACTTCACCGGGGAGCTGTTTTTT
cdr3_aa: CASSLPGDFTGELFF

j_call: TRBJ2-5
v_call: TRBV5-1
d_call: TRBD2
clone_size: .
cdr3_nt: TGCGCCAGCAGCCTGGGCCTACTAGCGGGGGACGAGGGAGAGACCCAGTACTTC
cdr3_aa: CASSLGLLAGDEGETQYF

j_call: TRBJ2-3
v_call: TRBV29-1
d_call: TRBD1
clone_size: .
cdr3_nt: TGCAGCGTTTCGACAGGGGCAGATACGCAGTATTTT
cdr3_aa: CSVSTGADTQYF

j_call: TRBJ1-2
v_call: TRBV19
d_call: TRBD1
clone_size: .
cdr3_nt: TGTGCCAGTAGTATCGCGGGACAGGGGGGCTATGGCTACACCTTC
cdr3_aa: CASSIAGQGGYGYTF

j_call: TRBJ2-3
v_call: TRBV29-1
d_call: .
clone_size: few
cdr3_nt: TGCAGCGTCGAGGGACAATCGAGGTCGATAAGCACAGATACGCAGTATTTT
cdr3_aa: CSVEGQSRSISTDTQYF

j_call: TRBJ2-3
v_call: TRBV20-1
d_call: .
clone_size: few
cdr3_nt: TGCAGTGCTAGATATGGCGGGACAGATACGCAGTATTTT
cdr3_aa: CSARYGGTDTQYF

j_call: TRBJ2-3
v_call: TRBV20-1
d_call: .
clone_size: .
cdr3_nt: TGCAGTGCTTGGACAGAAGCTAGCACAGATACGCAGTATTTT
cdr3_aa: CSAWTEASTDTQYF

j_call: TRBJ2-7
v_call: TRBV7-9
d_call: .
clone_size: few
cdr3_nt: TGTGCCAGCAGCTTACCGCGGGCAGGGGAATACGAGCAGTACTTC
cdr3_aa: CASSLPRAGEYEQYF

j_call: TRBJ2-5
v_call: TRBV20-1
d_call: TRBD2
clone_size: .
cdr3_nt: TGCAGTGCTAGAGATCAGAGACTAGCAGTAGAGACCCAGTACTTC
cdr3_aa: CSARDQRLAVETQYF

j_call: TRBJ2-7
v_call: TRBV12-3/TRBV12-4
d_call: TRBD2
clone_size: few
cdr3_nt: TGTGCCAGCAGTTTAAGCGGGAGGGTCTACGAGCAGTACTTC
cdr3_aa: CASSLSGRVYEQYF

j_call: TRBJ2-7
v_call: TRBV5-1
d_call: TRBD1
clone_size: .
cdr3_nt: TGCGCCAGCAGCTTGGAGGCCGGGACAGGGTACTACGAGCAGTACTTC
cdr3_aa: CASSLEAGTGYYEQYF

j_call: TRBJ2-7
v_call: TRBV5-1
d_call: TRBD2
clone_size: once
cdr3_nt: TGCGCCAGCAGCTTGTATACTAGCGGGAGCCCCTACGAGCAGTACTTC
cdr3_aa: CASSLYTSGSPYEQYF

j_call: TRBJ2-3
v_call: TRBV5-4
d_call: TRBD2
clone_size: .
cdr3_nt: TGTGCCAGCAGCCCCGCGGGGGGCGCTAGCACAGATACGCAGTATTTT
cdr3_aa: CASSPAGGASTDTQYF

j_call: TRBJ1-6
v_call: TRBV7-9
d_call: TRBD1
clone_size: few
cdr3_nt: TGTGCCAGCAGCTTGGGGACAGATAATTCACCCCTCCACTTT
cdr3_aa: CASSLGTDNSPLHF

j_call: TRBJ1-1
v_call: TRBV29-1
d_call: .
clone_size: .
cdr3_nt: TGCAGCGTGTCCGGGGGGGCGCTGAACACTGAAGCTTTCTTT
cdr3_aa: CSVSGGALNTEAFF

j_call: TRBJ2-7
v_call: TRBV20-1
d_call: TRBD1
clone_size: once
cdr3_nt: TGCAGTGCCTCACAGGGGACCTGGTACGAGCAGTACTTC
cdr3_aa: CSASQGTWYEQYF

j_call: TRBJ2-7
v_call: TRBV20-1
d_call: TRBD2
clone_size: .
cdr3_nt: TGCAGTGCTAGATATTTTGCGGGAGGTTCTCACGAGCAGTACTTC
cdr3_aa: CSARYFAGGSHEQYF

j_call: TRBJ1-5
v_call: TRBV20-1
d_call: .
clone_size: .
cdr3_nt: TGCAGTGCCATCGTGGGGGGGCGAGGTCCGCATCAGCCCCAGCATTTT
cdr3_aa: CSAIVGGRGPHQPQHF

j_call: TRBJ2-7
v_call: TRBV5-1
d_call: TRBD2
clone_size: once
cdr3_nt: TGCGCCAGCAGCTTGGATCGGGGGGGCCGGTACGAGCAGTACTTC
cdr3_aa: CASSLDRGGRYEQYF

j_call: TRBJ2-5
v_call: TRBV20-1
d_call: TRBD1
clone_size: .
cdr3_nt: TGCAGTGCCACTTCCGACAGGGAAGAGACCCAGTACTTC
cdr3_aa: CSATSDREETQYF

j_call: TRBJ1-2
v_call: TRBV7-3
d_call: TRBD1
clone_size: once
cdr3_nt: TGTGCCAGCAGCTCGAACCAGGGGGAGGGTGGCTACACCTTC
cdr3_aa: CASSSNQGEGGYTF

j_call: TRBJ2-3
v_call: TRBV5-1
d_call: .
clone_size: .
cdr3_nt: TGCGCCAGCAGCTTGCAGGACAGCGTTTTATCGTCGCAGTATTTT
cdr3_aa: CASSLQDSVLSSQYF

j_call: TRBJ2-1
v_call: TRBV6-5
d_call: TRBD2
clone_size: .
cdr3_nt: TGTGCCAGCAGTTACTCAGCGGGAGGGAACAATGAGCAGTTCTTC
cdr3_aa: CASSYSAGGNNEQFF

j_call: TRBJ2-1
v_call: TRBV12-3/TRBV12-4
d_call: TRBD2
clone_size: once
cdr3_nt: TGTGCCAGCAGTTACGGACTAGCGGGGGGTCTTATACAAGAGCAGTTCTTC
cdr3_aa: CASSYGLAGGLIQEQFF

j_call: TRBJ2-5
v_call: TRBV9
d_call: .
clone_size: few
cdr3_nt: TGTGCCAGCAGCGTAGCGGCGGCAGGCGGGACGAGTACCCAGTACTTC
cdr3_aa: CASSVAAAGGTSTQYF

j_call: TRBJ1-5
v_call: TRBV7-3
d_call: TRBD1
clone_size: .
cdr3_nt: TGTGCCAGCAGCTTATTCTTATGTGGGACAGGGGGCCAGCCCCAGCATTTT
cdr3_aa: CASSLFLCGTGGQPQHF

j_call: TRBJ2-3
v_call: TRBV5-4
d_call: .
clone_size: .
cdr3_nt: TGTGCCAGCAGCCGTAGACAGATCTCTAGCACAGATACGCAGTATTTT
cdr3_aa: CASSRRQISSTDTQYF

j_call: TRBJ1-5
v_call: TRBV6-6
d_call: .
clone_size: .
cdr3_nt: TGTGCCAGCAGTTACTCGTCCAGGGTCAATCAGCCCCAGCATTTT
cdr3_aa: CASSYSSRVNQPQHF

j_call: TRBJ2-3
v_call: TRBV5-1
d_call: .
clone_size: .
cdr3_nt: TGCGCCAGCAGCTTGGGTCTCGGAGGAGATACGCAGTATTTT
cdr3_aa: CASSLGLGGDTQYF